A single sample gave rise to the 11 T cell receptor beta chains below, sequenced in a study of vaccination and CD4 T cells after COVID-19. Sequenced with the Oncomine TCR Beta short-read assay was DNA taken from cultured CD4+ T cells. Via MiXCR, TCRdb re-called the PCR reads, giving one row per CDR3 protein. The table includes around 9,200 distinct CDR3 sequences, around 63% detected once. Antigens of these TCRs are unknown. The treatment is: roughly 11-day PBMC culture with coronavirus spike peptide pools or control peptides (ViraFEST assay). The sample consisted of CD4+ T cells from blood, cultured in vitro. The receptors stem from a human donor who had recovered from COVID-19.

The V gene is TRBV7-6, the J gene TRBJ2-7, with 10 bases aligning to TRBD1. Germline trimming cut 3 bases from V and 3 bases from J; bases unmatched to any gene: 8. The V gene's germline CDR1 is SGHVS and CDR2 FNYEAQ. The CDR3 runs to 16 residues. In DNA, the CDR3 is TGTGCCAGCAGCTTGGGGTGGGGACAGGGGAACTACGAGCAGTACTTC. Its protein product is CASSLGWGQGNYEQYF. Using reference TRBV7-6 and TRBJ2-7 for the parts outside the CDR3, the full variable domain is GAGVSQSPRYKVTKRGQDVALRCDPISGHVSLYWYRQALGQGPEFLTYFNYEAQQDKSGLPNDRFSAERPEGSISTLTIQRTEQRDSAMYRCASSLGWGQGNYEQYFGPGTRLTVT.

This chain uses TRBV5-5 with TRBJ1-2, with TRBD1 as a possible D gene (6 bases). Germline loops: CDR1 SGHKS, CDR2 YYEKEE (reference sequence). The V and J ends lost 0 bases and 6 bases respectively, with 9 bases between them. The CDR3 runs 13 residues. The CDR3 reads CASSLAGANGYTF. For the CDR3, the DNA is TGTGCCAGCAGCTTGGCGGGGGCTAATGGCTACACCTTC.

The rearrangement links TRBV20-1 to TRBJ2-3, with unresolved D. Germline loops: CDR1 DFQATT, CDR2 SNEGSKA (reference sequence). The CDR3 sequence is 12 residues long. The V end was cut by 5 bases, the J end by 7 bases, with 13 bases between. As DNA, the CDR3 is TGCAGTGCTGAAGGTCTCCAGCATACGCAGTATTTT. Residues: CSAEGLQHTQYF.

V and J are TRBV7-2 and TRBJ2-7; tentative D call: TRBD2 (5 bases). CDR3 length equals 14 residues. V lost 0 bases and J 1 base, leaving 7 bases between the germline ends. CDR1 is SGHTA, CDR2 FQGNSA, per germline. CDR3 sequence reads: CASSLAPGSYEQYF. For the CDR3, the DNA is TGTGCCAGCAGCTTAGCGCCGGGATCCTACGAGCAGTACTTC.

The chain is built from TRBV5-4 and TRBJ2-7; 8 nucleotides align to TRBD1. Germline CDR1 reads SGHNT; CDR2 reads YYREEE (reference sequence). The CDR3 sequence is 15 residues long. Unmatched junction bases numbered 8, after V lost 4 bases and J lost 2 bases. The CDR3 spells CASSMEDRVPYEQYF. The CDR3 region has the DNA TGTGCCAGCAGCATGGAGGACAGGGTCCCCTACGAGCAGTACTTC. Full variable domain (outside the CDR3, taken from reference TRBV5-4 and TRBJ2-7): ETGVTQSPTHLIKTRGQQVTLRCSSQSGHNTVSWYQQALGQGPQFIFQYYREEENGRGNFPPRFSGLQFPNYSSELNVNALELDDSALYLCASSMEDRVPYEQYFGPGTRLTVT.

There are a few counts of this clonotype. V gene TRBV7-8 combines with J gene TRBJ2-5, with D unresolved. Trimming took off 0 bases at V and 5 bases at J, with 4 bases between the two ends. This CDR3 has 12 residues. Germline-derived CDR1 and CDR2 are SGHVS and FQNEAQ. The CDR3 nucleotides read TGTGCCAGCAGCTTAGCATGGGAGACCCAGTACTTC. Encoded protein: CASSLAWETQYF. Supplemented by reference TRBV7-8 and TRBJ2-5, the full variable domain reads GAGVSQSPRYKVAKRGQDVALRCDPISGHVSLFWYQQALGQGPEFLTYFQNEAQLDKSGLPSDRFFAERPEGSVSTLKIQRTQQEDSAVYLCASSLAWETQYFGPGTRLLVL.

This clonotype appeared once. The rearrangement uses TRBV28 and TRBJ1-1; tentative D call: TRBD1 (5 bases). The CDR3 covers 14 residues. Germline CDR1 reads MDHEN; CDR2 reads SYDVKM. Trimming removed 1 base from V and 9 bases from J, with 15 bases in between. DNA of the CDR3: TGTGCCAGCAGTTTATCCCCGGGGACCCAGCAAGCTTTCTTT. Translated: CASSLSPGTQQAFF.

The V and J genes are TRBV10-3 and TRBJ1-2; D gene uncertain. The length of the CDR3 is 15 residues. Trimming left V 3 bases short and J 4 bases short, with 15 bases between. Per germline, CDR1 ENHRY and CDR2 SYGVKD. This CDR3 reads CAISDPNGQFYGYTF. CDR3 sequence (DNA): TGTGCCATCAGTGACCCCAACGGGCAGTTCTATGGCTACACCTTC.

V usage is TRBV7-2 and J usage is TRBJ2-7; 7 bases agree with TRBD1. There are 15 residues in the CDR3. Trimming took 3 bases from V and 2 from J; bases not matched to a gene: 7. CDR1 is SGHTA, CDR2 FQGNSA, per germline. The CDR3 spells CASSFDRVGTYEQYF. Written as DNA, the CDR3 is TGTGCCAGCAGCTTTGACAGGGTGGGCACCTACGAGCAGTACTTC. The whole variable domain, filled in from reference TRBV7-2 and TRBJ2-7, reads GAGVSQSPSNKVTEKGKDVELRCDPISGHTALYWYRQSLGQGLEFLIYFQGNSAPDKSGLPSDRFSAERTGGSVSTLTIQRTQQEDSAVYLCASSFDRVGTYEQYFGPGTRLTVT.

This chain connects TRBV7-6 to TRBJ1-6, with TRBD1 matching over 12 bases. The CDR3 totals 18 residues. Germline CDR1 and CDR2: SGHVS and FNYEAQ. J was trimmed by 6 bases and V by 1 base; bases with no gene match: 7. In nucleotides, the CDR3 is TGTGCCAGCAGCTTAGGCCCTCGGGGACAGGGGGCTAATTCACCCCTCCACTTT. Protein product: CASSLGPRGQGANSPLHF.

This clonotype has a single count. The DNA of the CDR3 is TGTGCCAGCACCCAGACCGGGACAGGGTATTCACCCCTCCACTTT. Its protein product is CASTQTGTGYSPLHF. This rearrangement joins TRBV28 to TRBJ1-6; 9 bases match TRBD1. With V trimmed by 7 bases and J by 8 bases, 9 bases remained unmatched. The CDR3 consists of 15 residues. From germline, CDR1 is MDHEN and CDR2 SYDVKM.